This T cell receptor (beta chain) came from a study of control samples from healthy donors and cancer patients. Some clones are missing from TCRdb's copy, which holds only in-frame ones; the method was immunoSEQ multiplex PCR. The sample includes 40,000 to 45,000 clones, 70% to 75% seen only once; the top ten take roughly a sixth. Germline CDR1 is LNHNV and CDR2 is YYDKDF (reference sequence). The V and J ends lost 4 bases and 6 bases respectively, with 16 bases between them. The CDR3 is 15 amino acids. The receptor comes from a male donor with melanoma. The sequenced sample was formalin-fixed, paraffin-embedded tissue. V is TRBV15 and J is TRBJ2-1; D is possibly TRBD1 (5 bases). The CDR3, as DNA: TGTGCCACCAGCAAAGGGGCCTCCCAAATCAATGAGCAGTTCTTC. Amino acid sequence: CATSKGASQINEQFF.